The following is a T cell receptor beta chain sequence with its context. Germline V gives CDR1 MNHEY, CDR2 SVGAGI. The CDR3 is made up of 12 amino acids. V gave up 5 bases and J gave up 6 bases, with 7 bases separating them. During the collection period, no donor immune events like infections were recorded. The assay was immunoSEQ multiplex PCR, and TCRdb's table has in-frame clones only and misses some. The repertoire has about 110,000 clones, roughly 91% of them found once; the top ten carry about 17%. The data belong to a study of identifying expanded T cells in peripheral blood. Source material: blood. This clonotype originated in a person aged 18 to 75 in good health. The genes are TRBV6-5 and TRBJ1-4; D not certain. In DNA form, the CDR3 reads TGTGCCAGCAGTAGTAGGGATGAAAAACTGTTTTTT. The encoded protein is CASSSRDEKLFF.